Given below is one T cell receptor beta chain in context. Its antigen is undetermined. The entry originates in a study of CD8 T cells in Susac syndrome. General observations from the study: It was acknowledged in the study that its TCR sequencing and HLA analysis involved a relatively small number of individuals.

From blood CD8+ and CD4+ T cells, TCR beta sequences were generated. Deletions cut 0 bases from V and 4 bases from J, with 10 bases between. The CDR3 covers 14 residues. Germline V gene sequence: CDR1 SGDLS, CDR2 YYNGEE. After extraction with the RNeasy kit, roughly 0.45 to 1 ug of the RNA was reverse transcribed using random hexamers. TCRdb itself ran the immunoSEQ multiplex PCR reads through MiXCR, one entry per CDR3 protein. The data contain a few hundred thousand distinct CDR3 sequences, 95% of them singletons. The chain couples TRBV9 to TRBJ1-1; D uncertain. The clonotype was recovered from a human donor with multiple sclerosis. The sequenced sample was CD4+ T cells from PBMCs. The CDR3 loop is CASSVVGEGTEAFF. The CDR3 DNA sequence: TGTGCCAGCAGCGTAGTTGGTGAGGGCACTGAAGCTTTCTTT.